This TCR beta chain originates from a study of blood T cell repertoires in COVID-19. This CDR3 is 14 amino acids long. Trimming took 2 bases from V and 4 from J, leaving 11 bases between them. Germline CDR1 is SGHTA and CDR2 is FQGNSA. The data were produced by immunoSEQ multiplex PCR, yet TCRdb's version contains in-frame clones alone and is incomplete. This sample has roughly 150,000 clones, with around 80% found just once. The source of this sequence is a woman between 45 and 65 years old in a cohort sampled during active or convalescent COVID-19. The sample was peripheral blood. This chain links TRBV7-2 with TRBJ2-5, with D maybe TRBD2 (6 bases). The CDR3 region is CASSLSSDRETQYF. CDR3 coding DNA: TGTGCCAGCAGCTTATCTAGCGACCGAGAGACCCAGTACTTC. The full variable domain, in which reference TRBV7-2 and TRBJ2-5 provide the parts outside the CDR3, is GAGVSQSPSNKVTEKGKDVELRCDPISGHTALYWYRQSLGQGLEFLIYFQGNSAPDKSGLPSDRFSAERTGGSVSTLTIQRTQQEDSAVYLCASSLSSDRETQYFGPGTRLLVL.